Shown below are 16 T cell receptor beta chains from a single sample sequenced in a study of STAT3 mutations in large granular lymphocyte leukemia. Findings and caveats of the study: Every T-cell large granular lymphocyte leukemia patient had at least one immunodominant TCR beta clonotype.

Their antigen targets remain unknown. TCRdb's copy holds only in-frame clones and misses some; the assay was immunoSEQ multiplex PCR. The table lists about 24,000 clones, less than 95% of them singletons. The sequencing sample was made of peripheral blood mononuclear cells. The source is a man between 40 and 49 years old with T-cell large granular lymphocyte leukemia. Some clones in this sample may be carry-over from other donors' samples.

The chain joins TRBV5-1 to TRBJ1-3; a weak D match, TRBD1 (5 bases). Trimming took off 0 bases at V and 1 base at J, with 5 bases between the two ends. CDR3 size: 14 residues. CDR1 SGHRS and CDR2 YFSETQ come from the germline V gene. This CDR3 reads CASSLGTSGNTIYF. CDR3 DNA sequence: TGCGCCAGCAGCTTGGGGACATCTGGAAACACCATATATTTT.

Judged by abundance, this clone is medium-sized. J is TRBJ1-1 and V is TRBV28, with D tentatively TRBD1 (5 bases). The CDR3 loop spans 15 amino acids. Germline loops: CDR1 MDHEN, CDR2 SYDVKM. Deletions cut 6 bases from V and 6 bases from J, with 20 bases between. CDR3: CASSPIRGLASEAFF. In DNA, the CDR3 is TGTGCCAGCAGCCCGATCCGGGGCCTCGCTTCTGAAGCTTTCTTT.

The chain uses TRBV6-1 and TRBJ1-1; D not resolved. V was clipped by 5 bases and J by 5 bases, with 9 bases between them. The V gene's germline CDR1 is MNHNS and CDR2 SASEGT. The CDR3 spans 12 residues. As DNA, the CDR3 is TGTGCCAGCAGTAGATTAAGAACTGAAGCTTTCTTT. Translating gives CASSRLRTEAFF.

This chain joins TRBV6-6 and TRBJ2-3; a weak D match, TRBD2 (6 bases). The CDR3 totals 12 residues. In germline, CDR1 is MNHNY, CDR2 SVGAGI (reference sequence). Trimming took 6 bases from V and 9 from J, leaving 13 bases between them. The CDR3 reads CASSLGGPTQYF. DNA of the CDR3: TGTGCCAGCAGCCTCGGGGGACCGACGCAGTATTTT.

V and J are TRBV27 and TRBJ2-3, with D unresolved. Looked up from germline, CDR1 is MNHEY and CDR2 is SMNVEV (reference sequence). The ends were cut back, 2 bases at V and 1 base at J, with 13 bases in the middle. This CDR3 has 16 amino acids. CDR3 loop: CASSLRPLIGTDTQYF. In DNA, the CDR3 is TGTGCCAGCAGTTTACGCCCCCTAATAGGCACAGATACGCAGTATTTT.

This clone was found once. Compared with germline, one end of the junction differs, possibly owing to a read error. The chain employs TRBV5-4 and TRBJ1-1; TRBD1 matches 8 bases. This CDR3 has 15 residues. CDR1 and CDR2 (germline): SGHNT, YYREEE (reference sequence). CDR3 sequence: CASSLGQVPNTEAFF. In nucleotides, the CDR3 is TGTGCCAGCAGTTTGGGACAGGTACCCAACACTGAAGCTTTCTTT.

The rearrangement links TRBV5-5 to TRBJ1-2; D is unresolved. The germline CDR1 and CDR2 sequences are SGHKS and YYEKEE (reference sequence). With 4 bases removed from V and 2 bases from J, the gap between germline ends came to 6 bases. The CDR3 has 12 residues. The CDR3 reads CASSIDNYGYTF. The CDR3 coding sequence is TGTGCCAGCAGCATCGACAACTATGGCTACACCTTC. Full variable domain (missing parts from reference TRBV5-5 and TRBJ1-2): DAGVTQSPTHLIKTRGQQVTLRCSPISGHKSVSWYQQVLGQGPQFIFQYYEKEERGRGNFPDRFSARQFPNYSSELNVNALLLGDSALYLCASSIDNYGYTFGSGTRLTVV.

The chain links TRBV7-9 to TRBJ2-1; TRBD1 agrees at 7 bases. The CDR3 consists of 14 residues. V trimming: 3 bases; J trimming: 2 bases; junction bases outside the gene matches: 1. Germline V CDR1 and CDR2: SEHNR, FQNEAQ (reference sequence). CDR3 region: CASSFGQAYNEQFF. CDR3 DNA: TGTGCCAGCAGCTTCGGACAGGCCTACAATGAGCAGTTCTTC.

J is TRBJ2-3 and V is TRBV4-1; D may be TRBD1 (6 bases). Trimming left V 2 bases short and J 0 bases short, with 12 bases between. The CDR3 contains 16 residues. Germline CDR1 is MGHRA and CDR2 is YSYEKL. The CDR3 DNA is TGCGCCAGCAGCCAAATCAGGGGCAGTAGCACAGATACGCAGTATTTT. As protein: CASSQIRGSSTDTQYF.

This CDR3 is CASSSPGRTYYGYTF. CDR3 DNA sequence: TGTGCCAGCAGTTCCCCCGGAAGGACATACTATGGCTACACCTTC. The J gene is TRBJ1-2, the V gene TRBV6-5; perhaps TRBD1 as D (5 bases). This CDR3 is built from 15 residues. Germline CDR1 is MNHEY and CDR2 is SVGAGI. V lost 4 bases to trimming and J lost 3 bases, with 15 bases between them.

This clone showed up just once. V gene TRBV7-9 combines with J gene TRBJ1-5; D uncertain. The length of the CDR3 is 15 residues. Germline loops: CDR1 SEHNR, CDR2 FQNEAQ (reference sequence). V dropped 5 bases and J dropped 7 bases, with 18 bases sitting between them. CDR3 sequence: CASSTFAEIRQPQHF. CDR3 in DNA: TGTGCCAGCAGCACGTTCGCGGAGATTCGGCAGCCCCAGCATTTT. Drawing the rest from reference TRBV7-9 and TRBJ1-5, the complete variable domain is DTGVSQNPRHKITKRGQNVTFRCDPISEHNRLYWYRQTLGQGPEFLTYFQNEAQLEKSRLLSDRFSAERPKGSFSTLEIQRTEQGDSAMYLCASSTFAEIRQPQHFGDGTRLSIL.

CDR3 in DNA: TGTGCCAGCAGCTCGCGCTACGAGCAGTACTTC. It is translated as CASSSRYEQYF. This rearrangement joins TRBV7-9 to TRBJ2-7; D is undetermined. V was trimmed by 4 bases and J by 3 bases, leaving 4 bases between them. Looked up from germline, CDR1 is SEHNR and CDR2 is FQNEAQ (reference sequence). The CDR3 extends over 11 amino acids.

This chain uses TRBV6-5 with TRBJ2-1, with 9 nucleotides matching TRBD2. This CDR3 is built from 14 residues. The V gene end was trimmed by 4 bases and the J gene end by 7 bases; junction bases not matched to a gene: 5. Germline CDR1 MNHEY, CDR2 SVGAGI. The CDR3 DNA follows: TGTGCCAGCAGTTCGCGACTAGCGGTGAATGAGCAGTTCTTC. Amino acid sequence: CASSSRLAVNEQFF.

A few counts support this clone. The chain uses TRBV5-6 and TRBJ2-7, with D perhaps TRBD1 or TRBD2 (7 bases each). The CDR3 loop spans 15 amino acids. V gave up 0 bases and J gave up 2 bases, with 12 bases separating them. Per the germline V gene, CDR1 is SGHDT and CDR2 is YYEEEE. The CDR3 nucleotides are TGTGCCAGCAGCTTGGTGACAGGGAGGGCCTACGAGCAGTACTTC. It is translated as CASSLVTGRAYEQYF.

This clone was seen only once. The gene calls are TRBV6-4 and TRBJ2-2; D perhaps matches TRBD2 (5 bases). The V end lost 6 bases, the J end lost 5 bases, and 10 bases lay between the germline ends. CDR1 MRHNA and CDR2 SNTAGT come from the germline V gene. The CDR3 runs 13 residues. In DNA form, the CDR3 reads TGTGCCAGCAGCCGGGAAATGACCGGGGAGCTGTTTTTT. This gives the protein CASSREMTGELFF.

The chain uses TRBV7-9 and TRBJ2-3, with D tentatively TRBD2 (5 bases). The CDR3 extends over 15 amino acids. From germline, CDR1 is SEHNR and CDR2 FQNEAQ (reference sequence). The ends were cut back, 3 bases at V and 6 bases at J, with 16 bases in the middle. The CDR3 reads CASSLRGPTADTQYF. The CDR3 DNA follows: TGTGCCAGCAGCTTGAGAGGGCCCACGGCCGATACGCAGTATTTT.